This note documents a single TCR beta chain sequence. As yet, its antigen is unknown. The sample contains more than one DNA sequence encoding this CDR3. For each subset, genomic DNA was distributed in equal portions over several immunoSEQ plates. Profiling relied on immunoSEQ multiplex PCR, and the TCRdb table lists in-frame clones only, not all of them. This sample carries approximately 2.3 million clones, more than 85% of them seen once, and the ten largest clones take 0.39%. The data belong to a study of shared clonotypes between healthy human individuals. Trimming pared 4 bases from V and 1 base from J, leaving 13 bases between. CDR3 length: 15 residues. CDR1 is SGHTA and CDR2 is FQGNSA in the germline V gene. Study-level results: A handful of donors held approximately 4.5% of naive CD4 clonotypes in common. Naive subsets generally had larger estimated richness than memory subsets. Rarefaction gave evidence that sorted-subset sequencing remained incomplete despite large depth.

The sample consisted of naive CD4+ T cells from PBMCs. Subset here: CD45RA+ positively selected. This sequence originates from a man between 18 and 35 years old in good health. Some clones in this sample may be carry-over from other donors' samples. The chain couples TRBV7-2 to TRBJ1-1, with D possibly matching TRBD1 (5 bases). The CDR3 sequence: CASSSLGGRNTEAFF. The CDR3 DNA is TGTGCCAGCAGCTCGCTGGGGGGAAGGAACACTGAAGCTTTCTTT.